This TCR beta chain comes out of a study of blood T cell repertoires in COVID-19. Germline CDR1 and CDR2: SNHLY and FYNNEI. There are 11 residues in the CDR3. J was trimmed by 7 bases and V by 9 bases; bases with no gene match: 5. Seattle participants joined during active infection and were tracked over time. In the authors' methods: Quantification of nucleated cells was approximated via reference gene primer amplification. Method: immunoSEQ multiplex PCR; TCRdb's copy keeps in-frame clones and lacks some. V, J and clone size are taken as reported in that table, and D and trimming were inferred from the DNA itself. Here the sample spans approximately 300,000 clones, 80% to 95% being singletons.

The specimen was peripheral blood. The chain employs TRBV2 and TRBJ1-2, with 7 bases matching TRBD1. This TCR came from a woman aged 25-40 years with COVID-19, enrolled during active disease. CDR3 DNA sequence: TGTGCCAGAAGGACAGGCTCTGGCTACACCTTC. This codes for CARRTGSGYTF.